The subject of this entry is one TCR beta chain. Its matching antigen is unknown. This sample is drawn from a study of T cells expressing NK-cell markers. Overall study: Investigators obtained TCR beta repertoires from sorted CD3+CD56+NKG2C+, CD3+CD56+NKG2C- and CD3+CD56-NKG2C+ T cells.

The study, taken as a whole, reports: These clonotypes, the leaders elsewhere, also led the CD3+CD56-NKG2C+ fraction in a handful of donors. About six of the donors carried dominant NKG2C+ clonotypes that took up about 1.0-7.5% of their CD8+ T cells.

Libraries used 5'RACE template switching adding universal primer site and UMIs. TCRdb re-called the 5' RACE reads, yielding one record per CDR3 amino acid sequence without DNA. The listing records 130,000 to 150,000 distinct CDR3 sequences. CDR3 size: 15 residues. V is TRBV21-1 and J is TRBJ2-1; the TRBD1 assignment by TCRdb is unverifiable without DNA. TRBV21-1 is a documented pseudogene. Material for sequencing was blood T cells: a sorted CD56 or NKG2C T cell subset, CD4+ or CD8+ T cells, or bulk PBMC T cells (not recorded which). The TCR originated in a man aged 18-30 years in good health. CDR3 residues: CASSKKEQGYNEQFF.